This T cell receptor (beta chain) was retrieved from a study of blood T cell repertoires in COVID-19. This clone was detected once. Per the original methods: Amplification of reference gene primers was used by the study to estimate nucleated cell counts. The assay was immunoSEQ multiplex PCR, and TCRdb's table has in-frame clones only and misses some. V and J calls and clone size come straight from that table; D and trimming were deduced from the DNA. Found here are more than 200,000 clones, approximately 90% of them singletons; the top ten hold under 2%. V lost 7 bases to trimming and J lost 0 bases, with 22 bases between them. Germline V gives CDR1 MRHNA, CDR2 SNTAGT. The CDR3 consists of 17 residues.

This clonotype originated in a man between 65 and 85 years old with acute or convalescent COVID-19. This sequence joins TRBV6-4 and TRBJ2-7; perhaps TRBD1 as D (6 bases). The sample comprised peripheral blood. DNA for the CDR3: TGTGCCAGCAAAAATCCGGGACACGAGAGGGGCTCCTACGAGCAGTACTTC. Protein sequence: CASKNPGHERGSYEQYF.